These T cell receptor beta chains were read from a single sample in a study of regulatory T cells in long-lasting Graves disease. TCRdb analysed the multiplex PCR reads with MiXCR anew, one entry per CDR3 protein. The sample contains hundreds of thousands of distinct CDR3 sequences, 22% of which appear only once. This material consisted of peripheral blood mononuclear cells (PBMCs), taken when the disease was refractory, from a patient treated with antithyroid drugs. The origin of the receptors is a female donor with Graves disease. The CDR3 runs from the conserved cysteine through the conserved F or W. The size of a clone is reported for some rows only, either as once, few or many, or as a class for expanded clones.

v_call	clone_size	j_call	cdr3_aa
TRBV11-2	many	TRBJ2-5	CASSLAGPPETQYF
TRBV7-2	many	TRBJ2-5	CASSLPRGETQYF
TRBV6-5	many	TRBJ1-4	CASSYSQFRRGEKLFF
TRBV28	many	TRBJ1-4	CASSLPGGQQNEKLFF
TRBV7-2	many	TRBJ1-2	CASSQDGFPNYGYTF
TRBV6-1	.	TRBJ1-1	CASSRRVFSVNTEAFF
TRBV3-1	few	TRBJ2-7	CASAQGTIYEQYF
TRBV10-3	.	TRBJ2-2	CAISEEAGELFF
TRBV28	many	TRBJ1-1	CASTKQGFNTEAFF
TRBV27	few	TRBJ2-2	CASRWGGELFF
TRBV2	few	TRBJ1-1	CASSVGRGGAEAFF
TRBV7-9	.	TRBJ1-6	CASSLREERTLHF
TRBV28	many	TRBJ1-5	CASNSNDRVGQPQHF
TRBV13	.	TRBJ2-7	CASSSDRGGFYEQYF
TRBV3-2	.	TRBJ1-5	CASSQTRQVSNQPQHF
TRBV20-1	.	TRBJ2-2	CSARGSGGKSTGELFF
TRBV12-3/TRBV12-4	.	TRBJ2-5	CASSFFWQQGAETQYF
TRBV10-3	.	TRBJ2-1	CAISVQDNEQFF
TRBV11-2	many	TRBJ1-4	CASSLTGDRGKLFF
TRBV20-1	.	TRBJ1-1	CSARESWGLMNTEAFF
TRBV20-1	many	TRBJ1-1	CSARALGGNTEAFF
TRBV4-3	.	TRBJ1-2	CASSLAGRANYGYTF
TRBV20-1	.	TRBJ1-2	CSARDSGTDTYGYTF
TRBV12-3/TRBV12-4	few	TRBJ2-1	CASSSTRQGRNEQFF
TRBV6-1	few	TRBJ1-2	CASSWDLGSYGYTF
TRBV28	many	TRBJ2-7	CASSLGAGTGTYEQYF
TRBV7-9	many	TRBJ2-7	CASSLVGLPWGGIYEQYF
TRBV7-2	.	TRBJ2-7	CASSLMKQGTYEQYF
TRBV5-8	.	TRBJ1-2	CASSLLLSMGGYTF
TRBV6-1	.	TRBJ2-2	CASSDSLNTGELFF
TRBV7-2	.	TRBJ2-5	CASSLVTGAFQETQYF
TRBV28	many	TRBJ2-6	CASRATANSGANVLTF
TRBV28	many	TRBJ1-2	CASSSAQQGADGYTF
TRBV24-1	few	TRBJ2-6	CATSGHRDNYSGANVLTF
TRBV4-1	once	TRBJ2-2	CASSQLGLAAGELFF
TRBV29-1	many	TRBJ2-7	CSVEGGQGYEQYF
TRBV2	many	TRBJ2-7	CASSRTTSSYEQHF
TRBV6-1	few	TRBJ2-2	CASSTGQAGELFF
TRBV6-1	.	TRBJ1-2	CASSTVGQGLYGYTF
TRBV6-2/TRBV6-3	.	TRBJ1-3	CASSYNPDRVGNTIYF
TRBV20-1	.	TRBJ1-6	CSARAQRASPLHF
TRBV3-1	.	TRBJ2-2	CASSPEGGELFF
TRBV28	many	TRBJ1-1	CASTLTGTEAFF
TRBV19	many	TRBJ1-6	CATQDRRYNSPLHF
TRBV19	.	TRBJ2-7	CASSIISGGSVSYEQYF
TRBV12-3/TRBV12-4	.	TRBJ2-7	CASRKGTYEQYF
TRBV7-2	.	TRBJ2-2	CASSPGSRGELFF
TRBV2	many	TRBJ1-5	CASSILVAGINQPQHF
TRBV6-1	.	TRBJ2-5	CATQPGQVRETQYF
TRBV20-1	few	TRBJ1-1	CRARQGRLNTEAFF
TRBV11-2	many	TRBJ1-6	CASSTLGRGLTYNSPLHF
TRBV20-1	many	TRBJ1-6	CSATRDRVGSPLHF
TRBV11-2	many	TRBJ1-1	CASSWRGGLLDTEAFF
TRBV18	.	TRBJ1-5	CASSRGGGGGQPKHF